Here is one TCR beta chain with its context. Antigen: not known. This sample was taken from a study of CD4 T cells in relation to SARS-CoV-2 and coronaviruses. On the study more broadly: Shared crossreactive spike epitopes were mapped to their HLA restriction. The study, taken as a whole, reports: Roughly 65% of donors had memory CD4+ clonotypes crossrecognizing SARS-CoV-2 and common cold coronavirus spike. Each donor contributed either pre-pandemic or post-infection samples, not both.

This CDR3 region has 12 residues. V dropped 6 bases and J dropped 4 bases, with 10 bases sitting between them. Sequencing was performed with immunoSEQ multiplex PCR; in TCRdb, only in-frame clones are kept and a portion is missing. The data show about 36,000 clones, around 77% seen once. This TCR derives from an adult with COVID-19. The sample was memory CD4+ T cells from PBMCs, cultured in vitro. The J gene is TRBJ2-7, the V gene TRBV12-3 or TRBV12-4; D is ambiguous. The CDR3: CASSPRPYEQYF. The CDR3 DNA follows: TGTGCCAGCAGCCCTAGGCCGTACGAGCAGTACTTC.